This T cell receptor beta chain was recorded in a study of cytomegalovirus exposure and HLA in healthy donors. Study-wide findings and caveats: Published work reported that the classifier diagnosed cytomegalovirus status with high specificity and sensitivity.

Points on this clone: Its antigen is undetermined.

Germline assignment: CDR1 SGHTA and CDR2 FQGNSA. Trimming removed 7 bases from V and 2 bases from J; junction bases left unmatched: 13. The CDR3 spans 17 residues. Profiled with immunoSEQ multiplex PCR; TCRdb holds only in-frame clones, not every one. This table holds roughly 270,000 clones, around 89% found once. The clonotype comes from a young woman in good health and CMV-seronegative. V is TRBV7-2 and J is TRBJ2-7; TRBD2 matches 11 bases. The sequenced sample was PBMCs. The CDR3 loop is CASNPGTSGEKTYEQYF. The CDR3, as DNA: TGTGCCAGCAACCCGGGGACTAGCGGAGAAAAGACCTACGAGCAGTACTTC.